This TCR beta chain derives from a study of early T cells in non-severe SARS-CoV-2 infection. Study conclusions and caveats: Comparison of clonotypes with VDJdb favored anti-spike CD8 responses while missing private and CD4 specificities.

This CDR3 has 14 residues. Germline CDR1 SGHTA, CDR2 FQGNSA. V shed 5 bases and J shed 6 bases, with 16 bases lying between them. TCRdb fed the 5' RACE reads into MiXCR, producing one record per CDR3 protein. The sample records 15,000 to 25,000 distinct CDR3 sequences, over 4% being singletons. This clonotype occurred many times. The antigen is unknown. The source of this sequence is an adult who was a healthcare worker with PCR-confirmed SARS-CoV-2 infection or an uninfected control (not recorded which). The V gene is TRBV7-2, the J gene TRBJ1-1, with a possible D match to TRBD1 (5 bases). Input material: whole blood. The chain's CDR3 is CASSPGANDAEAFF. The CDR3 DNA is TGTGCCAGCAGCCCCGGGGCCAACGATGCTGAAGCTTTCTTT. Based on the CDR3 plus reference TRBV7-2 and TRBJ1-1, the full variable domain is GAGVSQSPSNKVTEKGKDVELRCDPISGHTALYWYRQSLGQGLEFLIYFQGNSAPDKSGLPSDRFSAERTGGSVSTLTIQRTQQEDSAVYLCASSPGANDAEAFFGQGTRLTVV.